The next 12 T cell receptor beta chains were all read from a single sample in a study of T cell responses to AZD1222 COVID-19 vaccine. The data were produced by immunoSEQ multiplex PCR, yet TCRdb's version contains in-frame clones alone and is incomplete. The table lists over 150,000 clones, over 75% of them singletons. The sample was peripheral blood, taken 28 days after the second AZD1222 dose. The receptors were sampled from an adult who received the AZD1222 COVID-19 vaccine.

Here the CDR3 reads CASSIIWQGSSPLHF. The CDR3 coding sequence is TGTGCCAGTAGTATAATCTGGCAGGGGAGTTCACCCCTCCACTTT. J is TRBJ1-6 and V is TRBV19, with D possibly TRBD1 on 6 matching bases. V lost 2 bases and J lost 9, with 14 bases in between. The CDR3 contains 15 residues. CDR1 is LNHDA and CDR2 is SQIVND in the germline V gene (reference sequence).

CDR3 sequence (DNA): TGTGCCAGCAGTCTTGACAGGGGATCTTACAATGAGCAGTTCTTC. Encoded protein: CASSLDRGSYNEQFF. The chain employs TRBV7-9 and TRBJ2-1, with 8 bases matching TRBD1. The CDR3 length is 15 residues. CDR1 and CDR2 (germline): SEHNR, FQNEAQ (reference sequence). After removal of 6 bases from V and 4 bases from J, the junction contained 8 bases not matched to a gene. Together with reference TRBV7-9 and TRBJ2-1, the CDR3 gives the full variable domain: DTGVSQNPRHKITKRGQNVTFRCDPISEHNRLYWYRQTLGQGPEFLTYFQNEAQLEKSRLLSDRFSAERPKGSFSTLEIQRTEQGDSAMYLCASSLDRGSYNEQFFGPGTRLTVL.

The chain carries TRBV7-9 and TRBJ1-6; D is unclear. The germline CDR1 and CDR2 sequences are SEHNR and FQNEAQ (reference sequence). The CDR3 totals 12 residues. The V end was cut by 1 base, the J end by 8 bases, with 3 bases between. The CDR3 loop is CASSLVDSPLHF. The CDR3 DNA reads TGTGCCAGCAGCTTAGTGGATTCACCCCTCCACTTT.

The V and J genes are TRBV20-1 and TRBJ2-3; unclear D gene. The CDR3 runs 11 residues. Germline CDR1 and CDR2: DFQATT and SNEGSKA (reference sequence). V shed 5 bases and J shed 5 bases, with 8 bases lying between them. The CDR3 here is CSAPLIDTQYF. The DNA for the CDR3 is TGCAGTGCTCCCCTAATAGATACGCAGTATTTT.

This chain links TRBV11-3 with TRBJ1-2; D is uncertain. V lost 5 bases, J lost 1 base, and 11 bases lay in between. CDR3 length: 14 residues. Germline V gene lookup returns CDR1 SGHNT and CDR2 YENEEA. Written as DNA, the CDR3 is TGTGCCAGCAGCCGGTCACAAGTTAACTATGGCTACACCTTC. This encodes CASSRSQVNYGYTF.

Points on this clone: Other DNA sequences in this specimen translate into the identical CDR3. The chain couples TRBV6-2 or TRBV6-3 to TRBJ2-7; D call uncertain. The ends were cut back, 5 bases at V and 4 bases at J, with 6 bases in the middle. This CDR3 is built from 11 residues. Germline V gene sequence: CDR1 MNHEY, CDR2 SVGEGT. The CDR3, as DNA: TGTGCCAGCAGTCCCAGTTACGAGCAGTACTTC. Translated, it gives CASSPSYEQYF.

This clone has a single count. This sequence joins TRBV4-3 and TRBJ1-1; D unresolved. This CDR3 is built from 15 residues. Germline assignment: CDR1 LGHNA and CDR2 YSLEER. V gave up 0 bases and J gave up 0 bases, with 8 bases separating them. The CDR3 protein is CASSQDPELNTEAFF. The CDR3 region has the DNA TGCGCCAGCAGCCAAGATCCGGAGTTGAACACTGAAGCTTTCTTT.

The V gene is TRBV5-1, the J gene TRBJ2-5; possibly TRBD2 for D (5 bases). The CDR3 has 16 amino acids. Germline assignment: CDR1 SGHRS and CDR2 YFSETQ. Trimming removed 0 bases at V and 5 bases at J, with 17 bases between. For the CDR3, the DNA is TGCGCCAGCAGCTTGGAAGCGGCACCCCGAGGGGAGACCCAGTACTTC. It is translated as CASSLEAAPRGETQYF. The full variable domain, rest sourced from reference TRBV5-1 and TRBJ2-5, is KAGVTQTPRYLIKTRGQQVTLSCSPISGHRSVSWYQQTPGQGLQFLFEYFSETQRNKGNFPGRFSGRQFSNSRSEMNVSTLELGDSALYLCASSLEAAPRGETQYFGPGTRLLVL.

This clone was observed a single time. The V gene is TRBV19, the J gene TRBJ1-1; tentative D call: TRBD1 (5 bases). Deletions cut 2 bases from V and 6 bases from J, with 13 bases between. The CDR3 is 14 residues long. Germline values: CDR1 LNHDA, CDR2 SQIVND (reference sequence). The CDR3 loop reads CASSINKQVAEAFF. The DNA for the CDR3 is TGTGCCAGTAGTATAAACAAACAGGTCGCTGAAGCTTTCTTT.

V is TRBV4-1 and J is TRBJ1-1; possible D gene TRBD1, 5 bases. V was clipped by 8 bases and J by 2 bases, with 12 bases between them. This CDR3 has 13 residues. The V gene's germline CDR1 is MGHRA and CDR2 YSYEKL. The CDR3 DNA reads as TGCGCCAGCGGACTGACAGATAACACTGAAGCTTTCTTT. This sequence encodes CASGLTDNTEAFF.

V and J are TRBV6-5 and TRBJ2-3, with 8 bases lining up with TRBD1. The CDR3 consists of 14 residues. Germline V gene data show CDR1 as MNHEY and CDR2 as SVGAGI. With V trimmed by 5 bases and J by 7 bases, 8 bases remained unmatched. The CDR3 DNA reads TGTGCCAGCAGTCTAGGACAGGGCACCCATACGCAGTATTTT. Translating gives CASSLGQGTHTQYF.

The V and J genes are TRBV27 and TRBJ1-6; 7 nucleotides agree with TRBD1. The CDR3 runs 16 residues. Germline values: CDR1 MNHEY, CDR2 SMNVEV (reference sequence). V was pared by 5 bases and J by 7 bases, with 11 bases of the junction left unmatched. The CDR3 here is CASSRTGTAKNSPLHF. In DNA form, the CDR3 reads TGTGCCAGCAGTAGAACCGGGACAGCTAAAAATTCACCCCTCCACTTT.